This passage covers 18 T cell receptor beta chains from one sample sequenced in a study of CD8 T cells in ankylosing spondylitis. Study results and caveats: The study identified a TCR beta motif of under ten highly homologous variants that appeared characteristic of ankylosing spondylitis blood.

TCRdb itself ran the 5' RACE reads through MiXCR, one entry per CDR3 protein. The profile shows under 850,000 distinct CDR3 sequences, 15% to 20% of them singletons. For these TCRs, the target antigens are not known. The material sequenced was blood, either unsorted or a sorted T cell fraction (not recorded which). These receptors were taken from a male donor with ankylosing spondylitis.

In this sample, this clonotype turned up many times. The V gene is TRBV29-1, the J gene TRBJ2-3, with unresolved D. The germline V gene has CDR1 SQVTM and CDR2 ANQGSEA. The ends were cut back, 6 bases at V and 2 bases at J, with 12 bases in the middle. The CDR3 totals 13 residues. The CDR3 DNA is TGCAGCGTAGTTGGTACCTACACAGATACGCAGTATTTT. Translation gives CSVVGTYTDTQYF.

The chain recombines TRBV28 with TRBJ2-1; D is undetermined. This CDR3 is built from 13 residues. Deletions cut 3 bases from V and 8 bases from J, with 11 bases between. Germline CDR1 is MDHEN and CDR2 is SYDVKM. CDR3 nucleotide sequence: TGTGCCAGCAGTTTCTTCATGATCGATGAGCAGTTCTTC. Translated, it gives CASSFFMIDEQFF.

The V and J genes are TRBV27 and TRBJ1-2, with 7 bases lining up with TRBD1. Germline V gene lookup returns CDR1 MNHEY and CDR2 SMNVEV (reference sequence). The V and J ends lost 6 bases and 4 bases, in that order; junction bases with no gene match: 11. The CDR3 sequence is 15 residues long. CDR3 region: CASSDPDRVGYGYTF. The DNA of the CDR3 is TGTGCCAGCAGCGATCCAGACAGGGTTGGCTATGGCTACACCTTC.

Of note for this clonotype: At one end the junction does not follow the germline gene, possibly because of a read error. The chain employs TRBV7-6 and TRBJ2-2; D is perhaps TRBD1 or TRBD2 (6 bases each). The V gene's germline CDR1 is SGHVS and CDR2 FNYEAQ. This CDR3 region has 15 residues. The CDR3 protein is CGSSLGGYSTGELFF. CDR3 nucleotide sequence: TGTGGCAGCAGCTTAGGGGGGTATTCAACCGGGGAGCTGTTTTTT.

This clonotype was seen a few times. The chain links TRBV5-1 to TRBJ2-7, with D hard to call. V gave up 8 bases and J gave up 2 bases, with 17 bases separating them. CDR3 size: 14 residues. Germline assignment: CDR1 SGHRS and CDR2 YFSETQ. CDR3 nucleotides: TGCGCCAGTAGGCGGAAGGCGGATACCTACGAGCAGTACTTC. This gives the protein CASRRKADTYEQYF.

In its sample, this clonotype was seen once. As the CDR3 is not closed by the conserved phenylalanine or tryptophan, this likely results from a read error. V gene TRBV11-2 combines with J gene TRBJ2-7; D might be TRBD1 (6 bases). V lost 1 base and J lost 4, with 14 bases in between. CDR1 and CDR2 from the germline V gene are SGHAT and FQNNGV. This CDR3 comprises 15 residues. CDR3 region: CASSLAQGTIYEQYL. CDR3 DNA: TGTGCCAGCAGCTTAGCCCAGGGGACAATTTACGAGCAGTACCTC.

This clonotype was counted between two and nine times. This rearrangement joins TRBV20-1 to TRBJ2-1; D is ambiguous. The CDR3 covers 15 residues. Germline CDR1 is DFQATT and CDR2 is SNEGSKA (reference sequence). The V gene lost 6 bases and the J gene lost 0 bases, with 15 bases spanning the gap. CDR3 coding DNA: TGCAGTGCCCCGAGCAGGTTCAGCTCCTACAATGAGCAGTTCTTC. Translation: CSAPSRFSSYNEQFF.

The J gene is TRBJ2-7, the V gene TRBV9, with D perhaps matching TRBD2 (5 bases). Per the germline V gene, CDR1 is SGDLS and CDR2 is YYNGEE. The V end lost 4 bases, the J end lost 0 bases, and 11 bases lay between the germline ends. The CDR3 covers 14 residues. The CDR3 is CASSYGESSYEQYF. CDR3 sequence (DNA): TGTGCCAGCAGCTACGGGGAGAGCTCCTACGAGCAGTACTTC.

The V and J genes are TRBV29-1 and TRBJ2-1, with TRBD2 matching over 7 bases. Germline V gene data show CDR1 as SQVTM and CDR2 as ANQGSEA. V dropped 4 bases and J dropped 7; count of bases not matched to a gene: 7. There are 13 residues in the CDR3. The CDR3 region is CSVGGGSGNEQFF. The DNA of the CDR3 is TGCAGCGTTGGGGGGGGTAGCGGAAATGAGCAGTTCTTC.

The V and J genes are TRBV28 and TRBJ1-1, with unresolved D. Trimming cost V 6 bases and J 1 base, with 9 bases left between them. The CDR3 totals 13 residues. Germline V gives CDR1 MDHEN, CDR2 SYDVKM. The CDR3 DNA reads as TGTGCCAGCAGGCTACAGCCGAACACTGAAGCTTTCTTT. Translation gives CASRLQPNTEAFF. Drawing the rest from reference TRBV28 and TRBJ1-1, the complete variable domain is DVKVTQSSRYLVKRTGEKVFLECVQDMDHENMFWYRQDPGLGLRLIYFSYDVKMKEKGDIPEGYSVSREKKERFSLILESASTNQTSMYLCASRLQPNTEAFFGQGTRLTVV.

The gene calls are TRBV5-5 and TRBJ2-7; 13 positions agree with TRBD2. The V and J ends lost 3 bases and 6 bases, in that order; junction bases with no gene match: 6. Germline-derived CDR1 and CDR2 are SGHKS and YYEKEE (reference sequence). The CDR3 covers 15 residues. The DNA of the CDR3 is TGTGCCAGCAGCTCCGGGACTAGCGGGATCGGCGAGCAGTACTTC. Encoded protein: CASSSGTSGIGEQYF.

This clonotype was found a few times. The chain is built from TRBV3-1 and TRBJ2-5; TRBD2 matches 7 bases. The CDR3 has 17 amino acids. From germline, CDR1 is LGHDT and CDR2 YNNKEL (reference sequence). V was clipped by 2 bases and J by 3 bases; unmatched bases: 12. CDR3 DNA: TGTGCCAGCAGCCAACGTCTGGCGGGGGTGACCAAAGAGACCCAGTACTTC. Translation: CASSQRLAGVTKETQYF.

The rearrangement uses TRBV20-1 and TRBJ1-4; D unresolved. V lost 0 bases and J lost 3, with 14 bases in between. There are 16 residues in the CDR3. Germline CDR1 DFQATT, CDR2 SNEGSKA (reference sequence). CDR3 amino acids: CSARDPGGRSNEKLFF. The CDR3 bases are TGCAGTGCTAGAGATCCCGGCGGGCGGTCTAATGAAAAACTGTTTTTT.

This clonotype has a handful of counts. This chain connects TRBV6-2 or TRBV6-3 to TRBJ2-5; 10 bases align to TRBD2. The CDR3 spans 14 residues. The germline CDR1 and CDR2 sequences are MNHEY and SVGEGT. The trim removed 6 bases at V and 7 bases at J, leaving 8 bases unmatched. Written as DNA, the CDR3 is TGTGCCAGCAGACTAGCGGGACCACGCGGGACCCAGTACTTC. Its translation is CASRLAGPRGTQYF.

The CDR3 DNA reads TGTGCCAGCAGTTACTCGACGGGACTATCCGAGCAGTACTTC. It codes for CASSYSTGLSEQYF. The J gene is TRBJ2-7, the V gene TRBV6-5; 7 bases are shared with TRBD2. V was pared by 0 bases and J by 6 bases, with 5 bases of the junction left unmatched. Germline lookup yields CDR1 MNHEY and CDR2 SVGAGI. The length of the CDR3 is 14 residues.

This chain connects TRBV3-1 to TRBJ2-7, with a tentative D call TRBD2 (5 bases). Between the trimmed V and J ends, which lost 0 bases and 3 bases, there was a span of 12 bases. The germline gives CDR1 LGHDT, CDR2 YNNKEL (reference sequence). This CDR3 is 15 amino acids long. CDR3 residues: CASSQERSGGYEQYF. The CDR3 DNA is TGTGCCAGCAGCCAAGAACGAAGTGGAGGCTACGAGCAGTACTTC.

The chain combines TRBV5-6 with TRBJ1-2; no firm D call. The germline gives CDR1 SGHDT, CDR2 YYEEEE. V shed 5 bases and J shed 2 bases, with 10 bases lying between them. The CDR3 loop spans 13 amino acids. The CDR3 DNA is TGTGCCAGCAGGGCGAGCCGGAACTATGGCTACACCTTC. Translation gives CASRASRNYGYTF.

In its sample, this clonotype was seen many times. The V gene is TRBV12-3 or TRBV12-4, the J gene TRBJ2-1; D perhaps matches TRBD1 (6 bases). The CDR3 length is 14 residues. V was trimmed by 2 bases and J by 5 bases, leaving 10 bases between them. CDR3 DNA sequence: TGTGCCAGCAGTTTATGGGACACTAACAATGAGCAGTTCTTC. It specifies CASSLWDTNNEQFF.